Shown below are 7 T cell receptor beta chains from a single sample sequenced in a study of glioma-infiltrating T cells after dendritic cell vaccination. Sequencing used immunoSEQ multiplex PCR; TCRdb keeps in-frame clones, though not all of them. Of fewer than 85,000 clones listed, around 81% are singletons. This sample comprised blood, obtained before dendritic cell vaccination. The receptors were sampled from a human donor with glioblastoma.

This clone was seen once. The V and J genes are TRBV4-1 and TRBJ2-7, with D possibly TRBD2 on 7 matching bases. The V gene's germline CDR1 is MGHRA and CDR2 YSYEKL. V lost 0 bases and J lost 4, with 16 bases in between. This CDR3 has 16 amino acids. CDR3 loop: CASSQEQWGGSYEQYF. For the CDR3, the DNA is TGCGCCAGCAGCCAAGAACAGTGGGGGGGCTCGTACGAGCAGTACTTC.

The CDR3 loop is CASSTTGPTNEKLFF. The CDR3 DNA reads as TGTGCCAGCAGCACTACAGGGCCAACTAATGAAAAACTGTTTTTT. The gene calls are TRBV7-6 and TRBJ1-4; weak D call: TRBD1 (6 bases). CDR3 length equals 15 residues. Germline V gene data show CDR1 as SGHVS and CDR2 as FNYEAQ. The germline V and J ends were trimmed by 5 bases and 0 bases, with 10 bases remaining between them.

This clone was picked up a small number of times. V and J are TRBV5-6 and TRBJ1-1; D is uncertain. The CDR3 sequence is 14 residues long. CDR1 is SGHDT, CDR2 YYEEEE, per germline. Trimming removed 0 bases from V and 5 bases from J, with 11 bases in between. The CDR3 region is CASSLGLGRTEAFF. The CDR3 DNA follows: TGTGCCAGCAGCTTGGGACTCGGAAGAACTGAAGCTTTCTTT.

The rearrangement uses TRBV9 and TRBJ1-2, with D unclear. The CDR3 sequence is 13 residues long. Looked up from germline, CDR1 is SGDLS and CDR2 is YYNGEE. V lost 4 bases and J 10 bases, leaving 17 bases between the germline ends. CDR3 sequence (DNA): TGTGCCAGCAGCCCGAACCCGGGGTTGGACTACACCTTC. Protein: CASSPNPGLDYTF.

DNA of the CDR3: TGTGCCAGCAGCCTAGGGGGGACAGGAAGCTATGGCTACACCTTC. This sequence encodes CASSLGGTGSYGYTF. The gene calls are TRBV7-2 and TRBJ1-2; 8 bases align to TRBD1. The CDR3 runs to 15 residues. Unmatched junction bases numbered 9, after V lost 5 bases and J lost 4 bases. CDR1 and CDR2 from the germline V gene are SGHTA and FQGNSA. The full variable domain, completed using reference TRBV7-2 and TRBJ1-2, is GAGVSQSPSNKVTEKGKDVELRCDPISGHTALYWYRQSLGQGLEFLIYFQGNSAPDKSGLPSDRFSAERTGGSVSTLTIQRTQQEDSAVYLCASSLGGTGSYGYTFGSGTRLTVV.

This clone was found a few times. The rearrangement links TRBV5-5 to TRBJ2-5, with D uncertain. Germline CDR1 is SGHKS and CDR2 is YYEKEE (reference sequence). CDR3 length: 15 residues. The V end was cut by 0 bases, the J end by 5 bases, with 14 bases between. The CDR3 loop is CASSLEGVPRETQYF. The CDR3 coding sequence is TGTGCCAGCAGCTTGGAAGGCGTGCCCAGGGAGACCCAGTACTTC.

In this sample, this clone turned up a few times. This chain links TRBV23-1 with TRBJ2-2, with 8 bases lining up with TRBD2. TRBV23-1 is filed as an ORF, its function uncertain. V shed 4 bases and J 2 bases; nucleotides not matched to a gene: 9. The CDR3 spans 17 residues. For the CDR3, the DNA is TGCGCCAGCAGTCGACCAACGGGACTAGATAACACCGGGGAGCTGTTTTTT. Translated: CASSRPTGLDNTGELFF.